This T cell receptor (beta chain) was sequenced in a study of CXCR3-negative and CXCR3-positive naive CD8 T cells. This CDR3 is 15 amino acids long. Looked up from germline, CDR1 is MGHDK and CDR2 is SYGVNS. TRB cDNA was prepared as libraries by UMI-labeled 5' RACE. TCRdb re-called the 5' RACE reads and gives one entry per CDR3 protein, without DNA. This sample's table reports roughly 56,000 distinct CDR3 sequences. The sequence derives from a human donor in good health. Some clones in this sample may be carry-over from other donors' samples. The chain uses TRBV25-1 and TRBJ2-7; TCRdb designates TRBD1, a call that cannot be tested without DNA. The material sequenced was naive CXCR3- CD8+ T cells from blood. This sample's subset: CD45RO-CCR7+CD27+CD95- naive CD8+ T cells lacking CXCR3 (TNR3-). The CDR3 reads CASSGPRGVVYEQYF.